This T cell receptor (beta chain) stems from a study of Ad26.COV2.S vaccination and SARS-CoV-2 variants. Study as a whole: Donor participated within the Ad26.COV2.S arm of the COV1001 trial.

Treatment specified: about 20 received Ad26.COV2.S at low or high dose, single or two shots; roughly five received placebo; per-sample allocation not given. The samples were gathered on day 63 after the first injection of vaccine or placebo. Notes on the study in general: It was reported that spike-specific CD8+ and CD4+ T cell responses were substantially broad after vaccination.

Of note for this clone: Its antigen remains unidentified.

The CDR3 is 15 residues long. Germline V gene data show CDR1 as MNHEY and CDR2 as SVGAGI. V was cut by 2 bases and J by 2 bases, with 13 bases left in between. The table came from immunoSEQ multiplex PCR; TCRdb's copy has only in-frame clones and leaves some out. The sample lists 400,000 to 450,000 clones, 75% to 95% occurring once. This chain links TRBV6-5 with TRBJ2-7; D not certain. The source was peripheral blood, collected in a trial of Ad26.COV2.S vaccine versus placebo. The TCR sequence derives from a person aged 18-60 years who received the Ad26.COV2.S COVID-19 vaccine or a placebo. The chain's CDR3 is CASSYALGPTYEQYF. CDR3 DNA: TGTGCCAGCAGTTACGCCCTAGGCCCAACCTACGAGCAGTACTTC.